These 30 T cell receptor beta chains were sequenced from one sample in a study of blood T cell repertoires in COVID-19. Sequencing used immunoSEQ multiplex PCR; TCRdb keeps in-frame clones, though not all of them. The sample lists around 160,000 clones, 75% to 90% occurring once. Sequences were obtained from peripheral blood. The source of these receptors is a human donor in a cohort sampled during active COVID-19.

The V and J genes are TRBV9 and TRBJ2-1, with 8 bases lining up with TRBD2. The CDR3 length is 13 residues. The V segment lost 8 bases and the J segment 3 bases; nucleotides outside the gene matches: 4. The germline V gene has CDR1 SGDLS and CDR2 YYNGEE. CDR3 loop: CASGLAGYNEQFF. The CDR3, as DNA: TGTGCCAGTGGGCTAGCGGGCTACAATGAGCAGTTCTTC.

This clone showed up just a few times. The chain couples TRBV6-6 to TRBJ2-5; 9 positions agree with TRBD2. Looked up from germline, CDR1 is MNHNY and CDR2 is SVGAGI (reference sequence). Germline trimming cut 5 bases from V and 5 bases from J; bases unmatched to any gene: 6. This CDR3 region has 14 residues. CDR3 region: CASSAAGGRETQYF. The DNA for the CDR3 is TGTGCCAGCAGTGCCGCGGGAGGGCGTGAGACCCAGTACTTC.

The rearrangement joins TRBV4-1 to TRBJ2-1; 8 positions agree with TRBD2. This CDR3 is built from 14 residues. Germline lookup yields CDR1 MGHRA and CDR2 YSYEKL. V was clipped by 4 bases and J by 9 bases; unmatched bases: 8. CDR3 bases: TGCGCCAGCAGCCCCGCGGGACTAGTCTCTGAGCAGTTCTTC. This codes for CASSPAGLVSEQFF.

V usage is TRBV24-1 and J usage is TRBJ2-2; D is perhaps TRBD2 (6 bases). Trimming left V 3 bases short and J 3 bases short, with 13 bases between. The CDR3 length is 16 residues. Germline V gene sequence: CDR1 KGHDR, CDR2 SFDVKD. The CDR3 region is CATSDKTSRDTGELFF. For the CDR3, the DNA is TGTGCCACCAGTGATAAGACTAGTCGTGACACCGGGGAGCTGTTTTTT.

This clone was detected only a few times. The J gene is TRBJ1-5, the V gene TRBV2; TRBD1 agrees at 10 bases. With 4 bases clipped from V and 4 bases from J, the junction kept 1 base outside the gene matches. This CDR3 comprises 14 residues. Germline V CDR1 and CDR2: SNHLY, FYNNEI. This CDR3 reads CASSGGQGNQPQHF. The DNA of the CDR3 is TGTGCCAGCAGTGGGGGACAGGGGAATCAGCCCCAGCATTTT.

Only a few counts were recorded for this clone. The chain links TRBV20-1 to TRBJ2-7; D is possibly TRBD1 (5 bases). CDR1 and CDR2 (germline): DFQATT, SNEGSKA (reference sequence). The CDR3 sequence is 14 residues long. V gave up 3 bases and J gave up 2 bases, with 14 bases separating them. The CDR3 DNA sequence: TGCAGTGCTAGTAGAGGTCAGGGCGCCTACGAGCAGTACTTC. This translates into CSASRGQGAYEQYF.

The chain links TRBV7-9 to TRBJ1-2; TRBD1 aligns across 7 bases. The CDR3 sequence is 12 residues long. Germline loops: CDR1 SEHNR, CDR2 FQNEAQ (reference sequence). After removal of 5 bases from V and 6 bases from J, the junction contained 3 bases not matched to a gene. This CDR3 reads CASSPTGDGYTF. Here the CDR3 DNA reads TGTGCCAGCAGCCCCACAGGGGATGGCTACACCTTC.

The gene calls are TRBV7-2 and TRBJ2-5, with TRBD2 matching over 8 bases. CDR3 length: 15 amino acids. Germline V gene data show CDR1 as SGHTA and CDR2 as FQGNSA. The junction had 9 bases not matched to a gene; V was cut back by 5 bases and J by 4 bases. This chain's CDR3 is CASSLTGTSTETQYF. The CDR3 DNA reads as TGTGCCAGCAGCCTCACCGGGACTAGTACAGAGACCCAGTACTTC.

V and J are TRBV30 and TRBJ1-3; D unclear. The CDR3 consists of 12 residues. V lost 2 bases to trimming and J lost 3 bases, with 5 bases between them. Germline V gives CDR1 GTSNPN, CDR2 SVGIG (reference sequence). The CDR3 DNA reads TGTGCCTGGAGTCAACTTGGAAACACCATATATTTT. This gives the protein CAWSQLGNTIYF.

This sequence joins TRBV7-8 and TRBJ2-7; tentatively, D is TRBD2 (6 bases). The CDR3 runs 15 residues. Looked up from germline, CDR1 is SGHVS and CDR2 is FQNEAQ. V was trimmed by 5 bases and J by 4 bases, leaving 18 bases between them. CDR3 amino acids: CASSPTLGLQYEQYF. CDR3 nucleotide sequence: TGTGCCAGCAGCCCAACCCTGGGACTGCAGTACGAGCAGTACTTC.

This clone was counted a single time. The rearrangement uses TRBV27 and TRBJ1-2; a possible D gene is TRBD1 (5 bases). V was trimmed by 3 bases and J by 0 bases, leaving 17 bases between them. Per germline, CDR1 MNHEY and CDR2 SMNVEV (reference sequence). There are 17 residues in the CDR3. The CDR3 DNA sequence: TGTGCCAGCAGTTTCCGCGGGGCTCGCTCGACTAACTATGGCTACACCTTC. Translation: CASSFRGARSTNYGYTF.

The chain couples TRBV6-2 or TRBV6-3 to TRBJ2-6; D gene ambiguous. From germline, CDR1 is MNHEY and CDR2 SVGEGT. The germline V and J ends were trimmed by 5 bases and 6 bases, with 11 bases remaining between them. This CDR3 has 14 amino acids. The CDR3 is CASSLADLANVLTF. The DNA of the CDR3 is TGTGCCAGCAGTCTGGCCGATTTGGCCAACGTCCTGACTTTC.

This chain connects TRBV15 to TRBJ1-2; 8 nucleotides align to TRBD1. The CDR3 covers 14 residues. The germline CDR1 and CDR2 sequences are LNHNV and YYDKDF (reference sequence). V lost 1 base and J lost 4; bases outside the gene matches: 2. The CDR3 DNA follows: TGTGCCACCAGCAGAGCTGACAGGGGCTATGGCTACACCTTC. It yields the protein CATSRADRGYGYTF.

This clone was seen many times. The V call is TRBV19, the J call TRBJ1-3; D is unresolved. V shed 4 bases and J shed 0 bases, with 16 bases lying between them. This CDR3 is built from 17 residues. In germline, CDR1 is LNHDA, CDR2 SQIVND (reference sequence). CDR3 bases: TGTGCCAGTAGTACCGACCGGGTCGTATTCTCTGGAAACACCATATATTTT. Protein: CASSTDRVVFSGNTIYF.

The rearrangement joins TRBV27 to TRBJ2-3; D is perhaps TRBD1 (6 bases). V gave up 6 bases and J gave up 3 bases, with 25 bases separating them. The length of the CDR3 is 18 residues. Germline CDR1 reads MNHEY; CDR2 reads SMNVEV (reference sequence). CDR3 amino acids: CASSLLAPRDKKTDTQYF. The CDR3, as DNA: TGTGCCAGCAGCCTGCTCGCACCCCGGGACAAAAAAACAGATACGCAGTATTTT.

The chain combines TRBV6-5 with TRBJ1-6, with a tentative D call TRBD1 (5 bases). The CDR3 sequence is 15 residues long. The germline gives CDR1 MNHEY, CDR2 SVGAGI. Deletions cut 8 bases from V and 10 bases from J, with 21 bases between. CDR3 sequence: CASGSRGVVGSPLHF. DNA for the CDR3: TGTGCCAGCGGTAGCCGGGGGGTCGTAGGCTCACCCCTCCACTTT.

This clone occurred many times. The chain carries TRBV5-1 and TRBJ1-3; tentative D call: TRBD1 (5 bases). The length of the CDR3 is 15 residues. The V end was cut by 0 bases, the J end by 4 bases, with 11 bases between. Germline-derived CDR1 and CDR2 are SGHRS and YFSETQ. The CDR3 nucleotides are TGCGCCAGCAGCTTGGCCCCAGGGTCAGGAAACACCATATATTTT. Its translation: CASSLAPGSGNTIYF.

The CDR3 DNA sequence: TGTGCCAGCAGCCAGCTTAGGACTAGCGGGCTTAATACGCAGTATTTT. Protein product: CASSQLRTSGLNTQYF. The gene calls are TRBV5-8 and TRBJ2-3, with TRBD2 matching over 11 bases. The CDR3 consists of 16 residues. The ends lost 4 bases at V and 7 bases at J; junction bases unmatched: 11. Germline V CDR1 and CDR2: SGHTS, YDEGEE.

DNA of the CDR3: TGTGCCAGCTCACCGCGGACAGGGGGCGCAACTAATGAAAAACTGTTTTTT. Amino acid sequence: CASSPRTGGATNEKLFF. The chain is built from TRBV18 and TRBJ1-4; 11 positions agree with TRBD1. The germline V gene has CDR1 KGHSH and CDR2 LQKENI. The CDR3 has 17 residues. With 3 bases clipped from V and 0 bases from J, the junction kept 3 bases outside the gene matches.

Here the CDR3 DNA reads TGTGCCAGTAGCCAGGGGGCCCAGGGTGAAAAACTGTTTTTT. It encodes CASSQGAQGEKLFF. The chain has TRBV19 and TRBJ1-4; 8 positions agree with TRBD1. The length of the CDR3 is 14 residues. The V gene end was trimmed by 6 bases and the J gene end by 7 bases; junction bases not matched to a gene: 7. Germline CDR1 is LNHDA and CDR2 is SQIVND (reference sequence).

The V and J genes are TRBV7-2 and TRBJ2-6; 8 bases map to TRBD1. The CDR3 is 17 amino acids. Germline CDR1 SGHTA, CDR2 FQGNSA. J was trimmed by 1 base and V by 9 bases; bases with no gene match: 11. The CDR3 reads CARLTGQDLSGANVLTF. CDR3 DNA sequence: TGTGCCAGACTAACGGGACAGGATTTATCTGGGGCCAACGTCCTGACTTTC.

This sequence joins TRBV3-1 (or the pseudogene TRBV3-2) and TRBJ2-1; 11 positions match TRBD2. V was clipped by 3 bases and J by 5 bases; unmatched bases: 6. This CDR3 contains 16 residues. The germline CDR1 and CDR2 sequences are LGHDT and YNNKEL (reference sequence). CDR3 residues: CASSHIAGGRHNEQFF. CDR3 coding DNA: TGTGCCAGCAGCCACATAGCGGGAGGGAGGCACAATGAGCAGTTCTTC.

The V and J genes are TRBV9 and TRBJ1-4; TRBD1 aligns across 7 bases. V gave up 3 bases and J gave up 10 bases; unmatched junction bases: 9. There are 14 residues in the CDR3. From germline, CDR1 is SGDLS and CDR2 YYNGEE. CDR3 in amino acids: CASSADPGQLKLFF. The CDR3 DNA is TGTGCCAGCAGCGCGGATCCGGGACAGTTAAAACTGTTTTTT.

This clone was recorded only once. The CDR3 DNA reads as TGTGCCAGCAGCCAAGGCCTAAATGCGGGTTTCTATGGCTACACCTTC. It codes for CASSQGLNAGFYGYTF. This chain links TRBV14 with TRBJ1-2; D not resolved. CDR1 SGHDN and CDR2 FVKESK come from the germline V gene. V lost 1 base and J 4 bases, leaving 16 bases between the germline ends. The CDR3 runs to 16 residues. Using reference TRBV14 and TRBJ1-2 for the parts outside the CDR3, the full variable domain is EAGVTQFPSHSVIEKGQTVTLRCDPISGHDNLYWYRRVMGKEIKFLLHFVKESKQDESGMPNNRFLAERTGGTYSTLKVQPAELEDSGVYFCASSQGLNAGFYGYTFGSGTRLTVV.

The sample holds one count of this clone. The chain is built from TRBV5-4 and TRBJ2-3; 11 nucleotides align to TRBD2. In germline, CDR1 is SGHNT, CDR2 YYREEE (reference sequence). CDR3 size: 15 residues. Germline trimming cut 6 bases from V and 0 bases from J; bases unmatched to any gene: 3. CDR3 amino acids: CASTGTSGSTDTQYF. The CDR3 nucleotides are TGTGCCAGCACAGGGACTAGCGGAAGCACAGATACGCAGTATTTT.

The chain has TRBV12-3 or TRBV12-4 and TRBJ1-1; D remains ambiguous. CDR3 length: 11 amino acids. V lost 4 bases and J 11 bases, leaving 11 bases between the germline ends. The CDR3 protein is CASSSHGRAFF. The CDR3 DNA is TGTGCCAGCAGTTCCCATGGTCGGGCTTTCTTT.

V gene TRBV7-9 combines with J gene TRBJ1-2; possible D gene TRBD1, 6 bases. The ends were cut back, 4 bases at V and 4 bases at J, with 16 bases in the middle. CDR3 length: 15 residues. The germline gives CDR1 SEHNR, CDR2 FQNEAQ (reference sequence). The CDR3 sequence is CASSSSTGSSYGYTF. The CDR3, as DNA: TGTGCCAGCAGCTCATCTACAGGGTCTAGCTATGGCTACACCTTC. Using reference TRBV7-9 and TRBJ1-2 for the parts outside the CDR3, the full variable domain is DTGVSQNPRHKITKRGQNVTFRCDPISEHNRLYWYRQTLGQGPEFLTYFQNEAQLEKSRLLSDRFSAERPKGSFSTLEIQRTEQGDSAMYLCASSSSTGSSYGYTFGSGTRLTVV.

The CDR3: CASSYGSGTETQYF. The CDR3 DNA reads as TGTGCCAGCAGTTACGGTAGCGGGACAGAGACCCAGTACTTC. The V and J genes are TRBV6-2 or TRBV6-3 and TRBJ2-5; TRBD2 matches at 8 bases. The germline V gene encodes CDR1 MNHEY and CDR2 SVGEGT. V was pared by 2 bases and J by 4 bases, with 3 bases of the junction left unmatched. CDR3 length: 14 residues.

This clone turned up a few times. The chain combines TRBV3-1 (or the pseudogene TRBV3-2) with TRBJ1-2; TRBD1 aligns across 7 bases. The CDR3 is 14 residues long. Per germline, CDR1 LGHDT and CDR2 YNNKEL (reference sequence). The V and J ends lost 4 bases and 5 bases, in that order; junction bases with no gene match: 7. The CDR3 loop is CASSPARGKYGYTF. The CDR3 DNA follows: TGTGCCAGCAGCCCGGCCAGGGGGAAGTATGGCTACACCTTC.

V usage is TRBV7-9 and J usage is TRBJ1-4; D might be TRBD1 (5 bases). Trimming took off 7 bases at V and 3 bases at J, with 12 bases between the two ends. The CDR3 runs to 14 residues. CDR1 and CDR2 from the germline V gene are SEHNR and FQNEAQ (reference sequence). The CDR3 reads CASTPGTSNEKLFF. The CDR3 DNA follows: TGTGCCAGCACCCCGGGGACTTCTAATGAAAAACTGTTTTTT.